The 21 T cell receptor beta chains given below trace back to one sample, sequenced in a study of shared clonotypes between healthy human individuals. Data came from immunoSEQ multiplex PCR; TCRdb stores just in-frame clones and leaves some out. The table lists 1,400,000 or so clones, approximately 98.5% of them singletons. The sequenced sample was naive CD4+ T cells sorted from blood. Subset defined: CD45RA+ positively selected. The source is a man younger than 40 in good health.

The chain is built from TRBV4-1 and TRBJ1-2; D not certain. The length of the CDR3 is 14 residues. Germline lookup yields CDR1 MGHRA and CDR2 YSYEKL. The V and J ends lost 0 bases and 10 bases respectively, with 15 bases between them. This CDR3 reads CASSQETLLKIYTF. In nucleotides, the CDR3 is TGCGCCAGCAGCCAAGAAACCCTCCTTAAGATCTACACCTTC.

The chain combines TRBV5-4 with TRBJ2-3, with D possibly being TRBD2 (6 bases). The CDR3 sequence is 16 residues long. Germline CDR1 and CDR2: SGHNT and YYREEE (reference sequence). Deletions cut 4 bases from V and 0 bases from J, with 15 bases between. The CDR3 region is CASSPTEGRSTDTQYF. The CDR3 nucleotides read TGTGCCAGCAGCCCTACGGAGGGGAGAAGCACAGATACGCAGTATTTT.

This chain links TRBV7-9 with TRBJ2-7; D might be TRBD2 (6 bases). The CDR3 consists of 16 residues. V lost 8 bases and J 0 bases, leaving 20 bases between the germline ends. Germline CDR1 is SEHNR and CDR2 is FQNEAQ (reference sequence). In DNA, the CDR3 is TGTGCCAGCGCGTCCCTCGGGACTTCCCCCTCCTACGAGCAGTACTTC. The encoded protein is CASASLGTSPSYEQYF.

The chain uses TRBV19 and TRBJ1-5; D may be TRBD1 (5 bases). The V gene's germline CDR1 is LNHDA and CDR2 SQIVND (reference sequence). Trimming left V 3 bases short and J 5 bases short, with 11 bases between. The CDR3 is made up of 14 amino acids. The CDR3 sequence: CASSISAGYQPQHF. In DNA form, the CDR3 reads TGTGCCAGTAGTATTTCGGCAGGGTATCAGCCCCAGCATTTT.

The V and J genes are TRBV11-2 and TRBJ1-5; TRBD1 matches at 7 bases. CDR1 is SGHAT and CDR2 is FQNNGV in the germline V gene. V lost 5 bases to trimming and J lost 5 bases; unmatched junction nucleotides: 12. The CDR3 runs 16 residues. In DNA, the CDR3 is TGTGCCAGCAGCCCGAGGCCGACAGGGTGGGATCAGCCCCAGCATTTT. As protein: CASSPRPTGWDQPQHF.

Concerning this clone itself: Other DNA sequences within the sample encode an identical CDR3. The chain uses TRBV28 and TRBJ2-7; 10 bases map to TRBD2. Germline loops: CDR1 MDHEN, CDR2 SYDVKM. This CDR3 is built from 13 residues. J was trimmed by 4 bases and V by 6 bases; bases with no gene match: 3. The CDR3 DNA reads TGTGCCAGCAGCTTTAGCGGGAGGTACGAGCAGTACTTC. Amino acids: CASSFSGRYEQYF.

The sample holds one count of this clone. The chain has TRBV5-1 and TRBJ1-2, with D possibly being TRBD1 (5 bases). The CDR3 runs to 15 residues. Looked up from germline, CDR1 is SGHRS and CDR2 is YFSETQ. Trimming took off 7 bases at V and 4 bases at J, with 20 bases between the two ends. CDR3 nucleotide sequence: TGCGCCAGCGGGGCAGGCTCTTCCAGTATCTATGGCTACACCTTC. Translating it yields CASGAGSSSIYGYTF.

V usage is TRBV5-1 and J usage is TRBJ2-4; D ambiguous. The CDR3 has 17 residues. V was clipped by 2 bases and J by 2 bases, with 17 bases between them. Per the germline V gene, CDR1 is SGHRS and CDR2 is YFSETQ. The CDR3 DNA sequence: TGCGCCAGCAGCTTTAATATGGGCCCCACTACCAAAAACATTCAGTACTTC. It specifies CASSFNMGPTTKNIQYF.

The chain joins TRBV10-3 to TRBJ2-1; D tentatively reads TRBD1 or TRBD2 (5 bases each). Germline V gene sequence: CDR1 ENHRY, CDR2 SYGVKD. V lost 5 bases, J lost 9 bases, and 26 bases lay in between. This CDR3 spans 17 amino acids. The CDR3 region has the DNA TGTGCCATCAGTCAAAACCTGGAGGTTGGGCAAGGGGTTGAGCAGTTCTTC. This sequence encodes CAISQNLEVGQGVEQFF.

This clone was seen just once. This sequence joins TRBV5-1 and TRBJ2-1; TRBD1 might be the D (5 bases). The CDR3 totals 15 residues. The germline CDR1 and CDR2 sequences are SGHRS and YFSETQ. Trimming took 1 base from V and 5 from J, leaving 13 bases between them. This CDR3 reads CASSLSQGRDNEQFF. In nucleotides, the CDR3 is TGCGCCAGCAGCTTGTCCCAGGGAAGAGACAATGAGCAGTTCTTC.

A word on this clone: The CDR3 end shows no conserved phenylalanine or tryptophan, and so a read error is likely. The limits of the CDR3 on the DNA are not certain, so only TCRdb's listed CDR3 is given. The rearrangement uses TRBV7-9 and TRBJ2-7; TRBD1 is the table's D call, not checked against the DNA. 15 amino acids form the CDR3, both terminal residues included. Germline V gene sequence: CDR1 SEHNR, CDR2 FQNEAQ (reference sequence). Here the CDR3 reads CASSPEPGQESLVVI.

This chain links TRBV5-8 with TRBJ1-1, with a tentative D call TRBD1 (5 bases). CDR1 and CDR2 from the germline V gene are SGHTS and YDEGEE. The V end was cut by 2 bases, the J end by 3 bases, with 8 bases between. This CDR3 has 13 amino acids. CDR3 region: CASSFPGHTEAFF. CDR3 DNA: TGTGCCAGCAGCTTTCCGGGACACACTGAAGCTTTCTTT.

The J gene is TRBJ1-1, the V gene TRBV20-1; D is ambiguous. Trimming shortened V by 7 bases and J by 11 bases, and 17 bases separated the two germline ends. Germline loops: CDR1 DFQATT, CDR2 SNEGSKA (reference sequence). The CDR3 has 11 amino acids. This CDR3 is CSVMIGNSAFF. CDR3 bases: TGCAGTGTTATGATAGGGAATTCGGCTTTCTTT.

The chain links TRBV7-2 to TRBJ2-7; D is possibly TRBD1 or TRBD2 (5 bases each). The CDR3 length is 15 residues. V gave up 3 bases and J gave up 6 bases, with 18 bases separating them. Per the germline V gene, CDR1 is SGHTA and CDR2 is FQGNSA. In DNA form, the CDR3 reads TGTGCCAGCAGCTTGGGAACTAGTGGGGCTCTCGAGCAGTACTTC. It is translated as CASSLGTSGALEQYF. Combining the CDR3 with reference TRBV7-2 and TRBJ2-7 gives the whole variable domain GAGVSQSPSNKVTEKGKDVELRCDPISGHTALYWYRQSLGQGLEFLIYFQGNSAPDKSGLPSDRFSAERTGGSVSTLTIQRTQQEDSAVYLCASSLGTSGALEQYFGPGTRLTVT.

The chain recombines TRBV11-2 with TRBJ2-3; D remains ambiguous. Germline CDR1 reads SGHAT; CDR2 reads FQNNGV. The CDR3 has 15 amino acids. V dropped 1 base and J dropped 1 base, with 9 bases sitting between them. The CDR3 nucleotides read TGTGCCAGCAGCTTAGGGGTGGAGCGCACAGATACGCAGTATTTT. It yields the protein CASSLGVERTDTQYF.

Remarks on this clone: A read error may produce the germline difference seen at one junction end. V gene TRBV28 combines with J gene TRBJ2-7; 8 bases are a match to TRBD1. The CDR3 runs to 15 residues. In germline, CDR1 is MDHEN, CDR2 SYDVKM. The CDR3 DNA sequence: TGTGCCAGCAGTTCCACAGGGGGTGTGTCAGTGGCCATTCACTTC. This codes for CASSSTGGVSVAIHF.

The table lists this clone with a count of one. CDR3 residues: CASSLGLFMDEQFF. CDR3 sequence (DNA): TGTGCCAGCAGCTTGGGACTTTTCATGGATGAGCAGTTCTTC. The J gene is TRBJ2-1, the V gene TRBV5-4, with no clear D. This CDR3 is 14 amino acids long. V dropped 0 bases and J dropped 8 bases, with 12 bases sitting between them. CDR1 and CDR2 (germline): SGHNT, YYREEE (reference sequence).

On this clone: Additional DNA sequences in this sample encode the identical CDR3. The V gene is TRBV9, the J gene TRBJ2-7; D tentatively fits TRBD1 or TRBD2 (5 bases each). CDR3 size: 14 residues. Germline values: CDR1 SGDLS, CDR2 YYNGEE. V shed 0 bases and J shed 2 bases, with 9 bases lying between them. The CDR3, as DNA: TGTGCCAGCAGCGTAGGCCAGGGACCCTACGAGCAGTACTTC. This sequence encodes CASSVGQGPYEQYF.

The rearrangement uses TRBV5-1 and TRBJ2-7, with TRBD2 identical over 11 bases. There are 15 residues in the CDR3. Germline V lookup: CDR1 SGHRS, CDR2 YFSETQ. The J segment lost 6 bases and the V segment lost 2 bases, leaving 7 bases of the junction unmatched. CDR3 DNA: TGCGCCAGCAGCTTCTTAGCGGGAGGGCATGGCGAGCAGTACTTC. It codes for CASSFLAGGHGEQYF.

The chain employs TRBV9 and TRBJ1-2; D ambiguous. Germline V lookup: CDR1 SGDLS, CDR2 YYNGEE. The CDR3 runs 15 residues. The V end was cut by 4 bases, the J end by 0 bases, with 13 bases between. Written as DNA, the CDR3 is TGTGCCAGCAGCCCCTGGACCGCCACTAACTATGGCTACACCTTC. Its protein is CASSPWTATNYGYTF.

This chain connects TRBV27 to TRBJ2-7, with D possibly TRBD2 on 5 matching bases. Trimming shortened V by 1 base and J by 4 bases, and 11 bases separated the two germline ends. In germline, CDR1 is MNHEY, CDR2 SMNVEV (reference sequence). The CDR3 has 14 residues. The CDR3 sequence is CASSLLGGLYEQYF. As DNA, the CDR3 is TGTGCCAGCAGTTTATTGGGTGGACTGTACGAGCAGTACTTC.